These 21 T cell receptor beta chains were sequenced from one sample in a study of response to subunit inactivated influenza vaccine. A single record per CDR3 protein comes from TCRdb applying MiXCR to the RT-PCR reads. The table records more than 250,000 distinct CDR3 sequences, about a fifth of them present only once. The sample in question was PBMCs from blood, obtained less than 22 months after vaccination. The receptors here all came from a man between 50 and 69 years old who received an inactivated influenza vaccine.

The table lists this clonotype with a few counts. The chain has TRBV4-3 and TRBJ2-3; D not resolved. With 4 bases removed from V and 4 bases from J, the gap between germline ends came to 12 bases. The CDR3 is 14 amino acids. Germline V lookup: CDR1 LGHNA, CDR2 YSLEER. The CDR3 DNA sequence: TGCGCCAGCAGCCGTAAATCCGGTGCAGATACGCAGTATTTT. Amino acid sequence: CASSRKSGADTQYF.

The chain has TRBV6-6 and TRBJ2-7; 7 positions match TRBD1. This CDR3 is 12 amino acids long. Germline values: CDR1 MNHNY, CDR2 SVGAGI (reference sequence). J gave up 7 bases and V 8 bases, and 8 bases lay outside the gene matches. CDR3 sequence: CASRDSLREQYF. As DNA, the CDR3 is TGTGCCAGCCGGGACAGCCTTAGGGAGCAGTACTTC.

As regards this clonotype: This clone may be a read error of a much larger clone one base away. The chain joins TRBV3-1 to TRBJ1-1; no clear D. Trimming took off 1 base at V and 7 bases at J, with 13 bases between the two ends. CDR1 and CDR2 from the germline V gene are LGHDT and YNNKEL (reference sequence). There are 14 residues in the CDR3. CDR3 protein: CASSQGIANVEAFF. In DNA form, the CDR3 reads TGTGCCAGCAGCCAAGGGATCGCGAACGTTGAAGCTTTCTTT.

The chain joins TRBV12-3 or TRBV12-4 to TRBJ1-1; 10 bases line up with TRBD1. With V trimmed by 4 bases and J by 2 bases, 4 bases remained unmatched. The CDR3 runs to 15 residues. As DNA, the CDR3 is TGTGCCAGCAGTTCCGGACAGGGGGGTAACACTGAAGCTTTCTTT. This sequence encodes CASSSGQGGNTEAFF.

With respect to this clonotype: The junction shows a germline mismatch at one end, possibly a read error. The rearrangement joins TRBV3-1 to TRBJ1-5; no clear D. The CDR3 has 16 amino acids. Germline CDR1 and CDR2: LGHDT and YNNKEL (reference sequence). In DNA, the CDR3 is TGTGCCAGCGGCCAAGGTTTGGTCAGACGCAATCAGCCCCAGCATTTT. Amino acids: CASGQGLVRRNQPQHF.

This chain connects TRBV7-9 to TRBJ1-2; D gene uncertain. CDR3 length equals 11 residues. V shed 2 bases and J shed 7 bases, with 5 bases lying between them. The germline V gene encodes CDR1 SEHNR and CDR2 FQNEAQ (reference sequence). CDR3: CASSLLGGYTF. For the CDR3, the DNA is TGTGCCAGCAGCTTATTGGGTGGCTACACCTTC.

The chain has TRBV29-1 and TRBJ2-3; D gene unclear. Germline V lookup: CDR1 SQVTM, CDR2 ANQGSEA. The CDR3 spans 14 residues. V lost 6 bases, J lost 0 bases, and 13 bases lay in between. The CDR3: CSVAVVSSTDTQYF. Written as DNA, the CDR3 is TGCAGCGTCGCCGTGGTGAGCAGCACAGATACGCAGTATTTT.

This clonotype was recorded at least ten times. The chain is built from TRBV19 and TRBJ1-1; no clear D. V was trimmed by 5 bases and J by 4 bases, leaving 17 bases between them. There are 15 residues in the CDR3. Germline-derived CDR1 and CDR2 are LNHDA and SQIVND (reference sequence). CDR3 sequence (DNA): TGTGCCAGTAGTCCAAGGACCGAGACGGGCACTGAAGCTTTCTTT. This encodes CASSPRTETGTEAFF.

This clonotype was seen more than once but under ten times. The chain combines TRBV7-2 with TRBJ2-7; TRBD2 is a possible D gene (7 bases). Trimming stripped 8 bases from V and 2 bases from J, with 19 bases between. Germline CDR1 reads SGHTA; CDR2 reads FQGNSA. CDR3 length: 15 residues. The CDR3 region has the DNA TGTGCCAGCGGACAGCTAGCGGACAGAGCCTACGAGCAGTACTTC. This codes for CASGQLADRAYEQYF.

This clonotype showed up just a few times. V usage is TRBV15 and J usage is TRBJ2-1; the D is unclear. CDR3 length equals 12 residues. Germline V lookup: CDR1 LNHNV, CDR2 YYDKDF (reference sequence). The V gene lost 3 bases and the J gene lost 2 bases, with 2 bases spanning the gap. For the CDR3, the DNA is TGTGCCACCAGCAGTGCCTACAATGAGCAGTTCTTC. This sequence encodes CATSSAYNEQFF.

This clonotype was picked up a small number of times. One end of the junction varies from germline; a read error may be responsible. CDR3 loop: CASSAGANTGELFF. The CDR3 region has the DNA TGTGCTAGCAGTGCAGGCGCGAACACCGGGGAGCTGTTTTTT. The rearrangement links TRBV7-7 to TRBJ2-2, with D unclear. CDR1 is SSHAT and CDR2 is FNYEAQ in the germline V gene (reference sequence). The CDR3 contains 14 residues. Variable domain in full (rest from reference TRBV7-7 and TRBJ2-2): GAGVSQSPRYKVTKRGQDVTLRCDPISSHATLYWYQQALGQGPEFLTYFNYEAQPDKSGLPSDRFSAERPEGSISTLTIQRTEQRDSAMYRCASSAGANTGELFFGEGSRLTVL.

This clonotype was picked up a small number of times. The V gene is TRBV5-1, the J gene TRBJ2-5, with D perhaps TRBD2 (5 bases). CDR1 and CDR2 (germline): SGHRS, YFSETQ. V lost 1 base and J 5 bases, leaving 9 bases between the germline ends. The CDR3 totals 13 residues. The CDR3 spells CASSLTSLETQYF. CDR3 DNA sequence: TGCGCCAGCAGCTTGACTAGTTTGGAGACCCAGTACTTC.

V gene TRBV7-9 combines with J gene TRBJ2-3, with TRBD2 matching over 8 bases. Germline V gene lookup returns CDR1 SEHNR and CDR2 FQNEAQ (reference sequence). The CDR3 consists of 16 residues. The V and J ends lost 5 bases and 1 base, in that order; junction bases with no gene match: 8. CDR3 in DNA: TGTGCCAGCAGCCCAGGAGCGGGAGCGGGCACAGATACGCAGTATTTT. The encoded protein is CASSPGAGAGTDTQYF. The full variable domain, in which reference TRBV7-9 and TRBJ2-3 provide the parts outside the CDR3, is DTGVSQNPRHKITKRGQNVTFRCDPISEHNRLYWYRQTLGQGPEFLTYFQNEAQLEKSRLLSDRFSAERPKGSFSTLEIQRTEQGDSAMYLCASSPGAGAGTDTQYFGPGTRLTVL.

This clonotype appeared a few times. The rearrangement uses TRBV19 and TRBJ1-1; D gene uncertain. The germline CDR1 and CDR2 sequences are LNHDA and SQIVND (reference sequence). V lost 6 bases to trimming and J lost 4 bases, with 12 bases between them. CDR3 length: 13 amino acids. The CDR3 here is CASRYGGVTEAFF. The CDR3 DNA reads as TGTGCCAGTAGATATGGCGGGGTCACTGAAGCTTTCTTT.

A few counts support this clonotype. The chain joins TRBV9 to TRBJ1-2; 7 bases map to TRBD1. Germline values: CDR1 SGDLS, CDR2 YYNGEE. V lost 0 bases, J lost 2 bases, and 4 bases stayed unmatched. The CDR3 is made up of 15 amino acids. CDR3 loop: CASSVVSTGNYGYTF. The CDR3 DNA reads TGTGCCAGCAGCGTAGTTTCGACAGGGAACTATGGCTACACCTTC.

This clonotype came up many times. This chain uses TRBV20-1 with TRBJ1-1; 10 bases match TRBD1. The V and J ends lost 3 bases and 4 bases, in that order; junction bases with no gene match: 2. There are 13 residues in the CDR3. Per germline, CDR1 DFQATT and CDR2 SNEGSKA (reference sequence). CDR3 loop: CSARDRGTTEAFF. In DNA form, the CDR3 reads TGCAGTGCTAGGGACAGGGGGACCACTGAAGCTTTCTTT.

The CDR3 DNA is TGCGCCAGCAGCCAAGATTCCAGGGGGATTTACGAGCAGTACTTC. This gives the protein CASSQDSRGIYEQYF. The rearrangement links TRBV4-3 to TRBJ2-7; TRBD1 matches 7 bases. Per the germline V gene, CDR1 is LGHNA and CDR2 is YSLEER. The CDR3 has 15 residues. J lost 4 bases, V lost 0 bases, and 6 bases had no gene match.

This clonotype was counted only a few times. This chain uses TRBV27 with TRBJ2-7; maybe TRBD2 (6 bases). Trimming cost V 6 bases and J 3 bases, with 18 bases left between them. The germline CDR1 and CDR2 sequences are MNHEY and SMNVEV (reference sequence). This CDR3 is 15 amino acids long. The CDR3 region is CASRPEFGRLYEQYF. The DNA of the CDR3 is TGTGCCAGCAGGCCAGAATTTGGGAGGCTCTACGAGCAGTACTTC.

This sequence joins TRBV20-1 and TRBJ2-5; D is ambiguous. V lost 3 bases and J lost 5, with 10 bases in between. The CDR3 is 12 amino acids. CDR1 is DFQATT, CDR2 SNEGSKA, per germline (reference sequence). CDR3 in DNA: TGCAGTGCTAGCCAAATTAGGGAGACCCAGTACTTC. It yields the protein CSASQIRETQYF.

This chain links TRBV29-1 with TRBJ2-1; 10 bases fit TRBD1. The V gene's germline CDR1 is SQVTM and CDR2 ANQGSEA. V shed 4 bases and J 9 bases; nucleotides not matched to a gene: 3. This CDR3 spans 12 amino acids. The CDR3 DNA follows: TGCAGCGTTGGACAGGGGGCAGGTGAGCAGTTCTTC. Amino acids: CSVGQGAGEQFF.

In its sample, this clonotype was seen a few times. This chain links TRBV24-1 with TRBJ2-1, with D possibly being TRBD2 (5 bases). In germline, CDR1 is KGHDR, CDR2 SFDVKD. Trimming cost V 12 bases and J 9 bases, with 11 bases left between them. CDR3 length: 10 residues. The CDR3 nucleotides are TGTGCCCCGGTGGCGGGTGAGCAGTTCTTC. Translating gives CAPVAGEQFF.